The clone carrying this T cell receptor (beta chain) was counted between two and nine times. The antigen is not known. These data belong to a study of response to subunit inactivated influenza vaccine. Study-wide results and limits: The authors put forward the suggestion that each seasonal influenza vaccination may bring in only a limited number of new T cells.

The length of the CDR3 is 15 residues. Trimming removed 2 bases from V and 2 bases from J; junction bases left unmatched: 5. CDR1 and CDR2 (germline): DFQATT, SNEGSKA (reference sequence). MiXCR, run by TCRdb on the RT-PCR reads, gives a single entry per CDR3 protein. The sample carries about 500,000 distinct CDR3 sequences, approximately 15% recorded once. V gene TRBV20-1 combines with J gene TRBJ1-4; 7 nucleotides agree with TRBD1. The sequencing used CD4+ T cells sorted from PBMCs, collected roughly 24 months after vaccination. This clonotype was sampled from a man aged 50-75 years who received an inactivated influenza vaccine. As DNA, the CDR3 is TGCAGTGCTAGACGGGAGACAGGGACTAATGAAAAACTGTTTTTT. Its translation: CSARRETGTNEKLFF.